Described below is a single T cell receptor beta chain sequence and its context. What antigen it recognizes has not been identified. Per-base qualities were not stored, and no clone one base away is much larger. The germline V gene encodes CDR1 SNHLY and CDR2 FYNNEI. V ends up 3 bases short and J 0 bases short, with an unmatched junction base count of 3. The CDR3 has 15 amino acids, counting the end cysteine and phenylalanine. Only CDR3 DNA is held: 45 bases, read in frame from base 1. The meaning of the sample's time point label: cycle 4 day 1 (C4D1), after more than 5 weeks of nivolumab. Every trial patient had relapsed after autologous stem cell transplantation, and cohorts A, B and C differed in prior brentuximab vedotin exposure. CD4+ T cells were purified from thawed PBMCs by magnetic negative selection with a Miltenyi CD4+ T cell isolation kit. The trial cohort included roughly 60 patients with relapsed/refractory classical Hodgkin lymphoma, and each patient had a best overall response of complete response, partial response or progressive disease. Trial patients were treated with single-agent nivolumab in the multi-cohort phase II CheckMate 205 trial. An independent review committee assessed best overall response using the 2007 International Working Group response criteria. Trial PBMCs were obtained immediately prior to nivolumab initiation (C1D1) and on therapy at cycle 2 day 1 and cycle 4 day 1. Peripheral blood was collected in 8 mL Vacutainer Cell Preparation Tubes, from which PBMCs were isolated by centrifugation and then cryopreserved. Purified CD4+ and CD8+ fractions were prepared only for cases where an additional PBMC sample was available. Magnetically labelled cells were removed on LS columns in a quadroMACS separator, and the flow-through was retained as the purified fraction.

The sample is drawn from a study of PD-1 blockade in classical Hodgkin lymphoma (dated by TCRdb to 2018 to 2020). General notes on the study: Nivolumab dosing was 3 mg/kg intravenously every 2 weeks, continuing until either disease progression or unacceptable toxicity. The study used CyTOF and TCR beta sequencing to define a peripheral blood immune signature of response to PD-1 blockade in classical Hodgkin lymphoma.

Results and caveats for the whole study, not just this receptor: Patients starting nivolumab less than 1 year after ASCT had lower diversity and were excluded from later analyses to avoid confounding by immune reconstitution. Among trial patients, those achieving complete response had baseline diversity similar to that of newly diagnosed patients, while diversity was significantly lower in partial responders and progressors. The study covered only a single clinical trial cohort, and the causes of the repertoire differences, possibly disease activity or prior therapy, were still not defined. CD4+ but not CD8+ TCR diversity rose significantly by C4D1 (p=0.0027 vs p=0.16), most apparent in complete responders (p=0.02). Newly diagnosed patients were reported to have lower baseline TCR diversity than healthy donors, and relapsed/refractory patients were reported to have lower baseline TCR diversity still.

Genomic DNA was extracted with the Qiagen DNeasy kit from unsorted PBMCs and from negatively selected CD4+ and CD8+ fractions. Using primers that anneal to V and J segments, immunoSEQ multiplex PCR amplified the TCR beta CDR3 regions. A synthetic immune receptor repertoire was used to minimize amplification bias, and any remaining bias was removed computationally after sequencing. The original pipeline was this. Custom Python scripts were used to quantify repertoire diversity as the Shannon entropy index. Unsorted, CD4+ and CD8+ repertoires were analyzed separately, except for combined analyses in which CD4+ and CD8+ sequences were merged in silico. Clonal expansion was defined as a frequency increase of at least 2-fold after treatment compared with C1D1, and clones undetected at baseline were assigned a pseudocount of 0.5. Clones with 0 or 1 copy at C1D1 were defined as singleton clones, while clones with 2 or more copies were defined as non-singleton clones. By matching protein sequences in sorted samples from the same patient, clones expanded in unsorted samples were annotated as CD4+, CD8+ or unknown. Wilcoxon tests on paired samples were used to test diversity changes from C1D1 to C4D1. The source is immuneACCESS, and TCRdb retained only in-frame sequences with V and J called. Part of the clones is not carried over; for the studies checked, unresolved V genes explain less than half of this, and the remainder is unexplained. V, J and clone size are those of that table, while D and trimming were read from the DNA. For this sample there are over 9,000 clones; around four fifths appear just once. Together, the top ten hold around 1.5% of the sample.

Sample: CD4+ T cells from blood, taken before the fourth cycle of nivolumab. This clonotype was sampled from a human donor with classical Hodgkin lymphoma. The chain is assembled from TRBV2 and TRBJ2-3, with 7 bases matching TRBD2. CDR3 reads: CASSETSPSTDTQYF. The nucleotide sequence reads TGTGCCAGCAGTGAGACTAGCCCTAGCACAGATACGCAGTATTTT.